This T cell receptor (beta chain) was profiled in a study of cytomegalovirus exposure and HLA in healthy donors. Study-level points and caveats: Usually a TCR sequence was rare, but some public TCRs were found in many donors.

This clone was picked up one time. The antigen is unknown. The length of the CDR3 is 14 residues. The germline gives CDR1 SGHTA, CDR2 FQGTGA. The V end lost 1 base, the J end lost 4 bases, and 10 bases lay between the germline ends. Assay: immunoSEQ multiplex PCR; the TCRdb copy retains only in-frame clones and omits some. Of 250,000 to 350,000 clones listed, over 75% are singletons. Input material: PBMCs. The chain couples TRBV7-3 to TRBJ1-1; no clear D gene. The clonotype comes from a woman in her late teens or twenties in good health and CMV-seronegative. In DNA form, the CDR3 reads TGTGCCAGCAGCTTAATCGGGGTCTCCACTGAAGCTTTCTTT. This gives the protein CASSLIGVSTEAFF.